The rows below give T cell receptor beta chains drawn from one sample of a study of blood T cell repertoires in COVID-19. Data came from immunoSEQ multiplex PCR; TCRdb stores just in-frame clones and leaves some out. The repertoire holds about 350,000 clones, with about nine tenths as singletons. Sequencing used peripheral blood. These receptor sequences come from a young man with COVID-19, enrolled during active disease. The CDR3 runs from the conserved cysteine through the conserved F or W. Each record gives: CDR3 DNA, CDR3 protein, V gene, clone size, D gene, J gene. The D gene is left open where the match is weak. Where a row states a size, it is once, few, many or the class of an expanded clone; other rows omit it.

CDR3nt: TGTGCCAGCAGCCGCCTCCTCCCCGGGGACTCTGGAAACACCATATATTTT
CDR3aa: CASSRLLPGDSGNTIYF
v_gene: TRBV4-2
abundance: .
d_gene: .
j_gene: TRBJ1-3

CDR3nt: TGTGCCAGCTCACCTGGAGCCGGTAGAGGGGAGCAGTACTTC
CDR3aa: CASSPGAGRGEQYF
v_gene: TRBV18
abundance: once
d_gene: .
j_gene: TRBJ2-7

CDR3nt: TGCGCCAGCAAGAGACAGGGGGAGTTTAGTTCCACTGAAGCTTTCTTT
CDR3aa: CASKRQGEFSSTEAFF
v_gene: TRBV10-1
abundance: .
d_gene: TRBD1
j_gene: TRBJ1-1

CDR3nt: TGTGCCAGCAGCTTAGGAGGGGGAAGCACAGATACGCAGTATTTT
CDR3aa: CASSLGGGSTDTQYF
v_gene: TRBV11-1
abundance: .
d_gene: .
j_gene: TRBJ2-3

CDR3nt: TGTGCCAGCAGCTTACTCCAGGGTGATACTGGAAACACCATATATTTT
CDR3aa: CASSLLQGDTGNTIYF
v_gene: TRBV7-8
abundance: .
d_gene: .
j_gene: TRBJ1-3

CDR3nt: TGTGCCAGCAGCTTAGTGTCTCAGGAGACCCAGTACTTC
CDR3aa: CASSLVSQETQYF
v_gene: TRBV7-9
abundance: .
d_gene: .
j_gene: TRBJ2-5

CDR3nt: TGCGCCAGCAGCATTGGACAGTCCTCCTACGAGCAGTACTTC
CDR3aa: CASSIGQSSYEQYF
v_gene: TRBV5-1
abundance: .
d_gene: .
j_gene: TRBJ2-7

CDR3nt: TGTGCCAGCACCGAGGGACAGAGGTTTAACAACTATGGCTACACCTTC
CDR3aa: CASTEGQRFNNYGYTF
v_gene: TRBV9
abundance: .
d_gene: TRBD1
j_gene: TRBJ1-2

CDR3nt: TGTGCCAGCAGTTACTCGCCGGGGGGGCAGCAGTATTTT
CDR3aa: CASSYSPGGQQYF
v_gene: TRBV6-5
abundance: .
d_gene: TRBD2
j_gene: TRBJ2-3

CDR3nt: TGTGCCAGCAGCTTAGGGGTAGCTAACTATGGCTACACCTTC
CDR3aa: CASSLGVANYGYTF
v_gene: TRBV5-6
abundance: .
d_gene: .
j_gene: TRBJ1-2

CDR3nt: TGTGCCAGTAGTGCAGGGCTCTATGGCTACACCTTC
CDR3aa: CASSAGLYGYTF
v_gene: TRBV19
abundance: once
d_gene: .
j_gene: TRBJ1-2

CDR3nt: TGTGCCAGCAGTTACTCGACGGGGAGCACCTACGAGCAGTACTTC
CDR3aa: CASSYSTGSTYEQYF
v_gene: TRBV6-5
abundance: once
d_gene: .
j_gene: TRBJ2-7

CDR3nt: TGTGCCAGCAGTTTAAGGTCGGGAGGGCCGCAAGATACGCAGTATTTT
CDR3aa: CASSLRSGGPQDTQYF
v_gene: TRBV28
abundance: .
d_gene: TRBD2
j_gene: TRBJ2-3